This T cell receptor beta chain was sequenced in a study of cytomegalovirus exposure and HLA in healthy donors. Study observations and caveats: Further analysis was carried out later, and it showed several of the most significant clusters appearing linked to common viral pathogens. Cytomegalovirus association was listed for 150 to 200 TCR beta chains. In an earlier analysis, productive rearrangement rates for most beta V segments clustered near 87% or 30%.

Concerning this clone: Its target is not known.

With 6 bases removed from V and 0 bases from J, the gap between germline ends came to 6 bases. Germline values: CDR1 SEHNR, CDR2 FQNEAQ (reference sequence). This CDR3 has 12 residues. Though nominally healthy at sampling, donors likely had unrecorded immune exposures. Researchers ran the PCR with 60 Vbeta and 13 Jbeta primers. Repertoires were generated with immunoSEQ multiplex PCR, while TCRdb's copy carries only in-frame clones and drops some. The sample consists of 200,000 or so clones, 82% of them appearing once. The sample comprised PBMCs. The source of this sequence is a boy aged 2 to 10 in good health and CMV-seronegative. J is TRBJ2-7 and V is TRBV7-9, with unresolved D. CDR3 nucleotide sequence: TGTGCCAGCAGGTCCAGCTCCTACGAGCAGTACTTC. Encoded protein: CASRSSSYEQYF.